A single T cell receptor beta chain is shown here with its context. The antigen remains undetermined. The data were taken from a study of shared clonotypes between healthy human individuals. Turning to the study itself: CD4 naive and memory got three plates each, CD8 naive two, CD8 memory one.

Study-level points and caveats: Clonotype sharing among donors, it was expected, would be affected by sequencing depth. Across subsets, estimated richness was generally greater for naive than for memory populations.

Authors' data handling: Junction-only sequences produced by ImmunoSEQ had no quality scores, so filtering differed. Clones were sequenced by immunoSEQ multiplex PCR, and TCRdb holds only the in-frame ones, with some missing. That table is the source of V, J and clone size, and D and trimming were worked out from the DNA. Found here are about 2.5 million clones, around 92% of them singletons; the top ten hold around 0.4%. J lost 6 bases, V lost 2 bases, and 6 bases had no gene match. Germline V lookup: CDR1 LGHNA, CDR2 YNFKEQ. The CDR3 consists of 17 residues. The source of this sequence is a man aged 18 to 30 in good health. Some clones in this sample may be carry-over from other donors' samples. Sequenced input: naive CD4+ T cells from PBMCs. Subset reported: CD45RA+ positively selected. The chain links TRBV4-2 to TRBJ2-2; 13 positions agree with TRBD2. The CDR3 DNA sequence: TGTGCCAGCAGCCAACCAACTAGCGGGAGGGCCTCCGGGGAGCTGTTTTTT. Protein sequence: CASSQPTSGRASGELFF.